In its sample, the clone carrying this T cell receptor (beta chain) was seen once. Source study methods: Amplification of reference gene primers provided the estimated nucleated cell counts. Sequencing was performed with immunoSEQ multiplex PCR; in TCRdb, only in-frame clones are kept and a portion is missing. Clone size and V and J calls were adopted from that table, with D and trimming inferred from the DNA. The top ten clones hold just under 20% of a sample with approximately 97,000 clones, more than 75% of them seen once. The data derive from a study of blood T cell repertoires in COVID-19. Study at large: Spain, Italy and the United States supplied samples that represented acute and convalescent COVID-19. From T cells, B-cell-depleted T cells, or PBMCs came the material, which was cDNA or gDNA.

Germline CDR1 and CDR2: MNHEY and SVGEGT. Trimming took 2 bases from V and 4 from J; bases not matched to a gene: 13. CDR3 length equals 18 residues. The chain links TRBV6-2 or TRBV6-3 to TRBJ2-2; 7 bases line up with TRBD1. The sequence was collected from a human donor in a cohort sampled during active COVID-19. The sequenced sample was peripheral blood. In DNA form, the CDR3 reads TGTGCCAGCAGTTACGGAGAGGCAAACAGGGGAATCACCGGGGAGCTGTTTTTT. Encoded protein: CASSYGEANRGITGELFF.